These T cell receptor beta chains were read from a single sample in a study of T cell changes during pregnancy in multiple sclerosis. Here immunoSEQ multiplex PCR was the method, and the copy in TCRdb shows in-frame clones only, minus some. The table includes tens of thousands of clones, around 94% detected once. Here the sequenced sample was peripheral blood, taken after pregnancy. Receptor source: a female donor with multiple sclerosis, enrolled in a pregnancy study. CDR3s include the opening cysteine and the closing phenylalanine or tryptophan. A D gene is named only where the DNA matches it firmly. For some rows the clone size is stated as once, few or many, or as a class when expanded; others skip it.

D gene,CDR3 length,V gene,clone size,J gene,CDR3 DNA,CDR3 protein
-,15,TRBV11-2,-,TRBJ1-1,TGTGCCAGCAGCGTAGTGGGACTTTCGAACACTGAAGCTTTCTTT,CASSVVGLSNTEAFF
TRBD1,16,TRBV7-8,once,TRBJ2-7,TGTGCCAGCAGCCGGCCGGGGGGACAGGGTCATTACGAGCAGTACTTC,CASSRPGGQGHYEQYF
TRBD1,15,TRBV6-5,-,TRBJ1-1,TGTGCCAGCAGTTACTCGACAGGGTCGGCCACTGAAGCTTTCTTT,CASSYSTGSATEAFF
TRBD1,14,TRBV5-1,-,TRBJ1-2,TGCGCCAGCAGCTTGGTACAGGGGGCGGAAGGCTACACCTTC,CASSLVQGAEGYTF
TRBD1,17,TRBV7-2,-,TRBJ2-5,TGTGCCAGCAGCTCAACGGATGACAGGGGCGGGGAAGAGACCCAGTACTTC,CASSSTDDRGGEETQYF
-,12,TRBV7-8,few,TRBJ2-7,TGTGGGGCGGGGCGGGCTCCCTACGAGCAGTACTTC,CGAGRAPYEQYF
-,14,TRBV11-2,few,TRBJ1-1,TGTGCCAGCAGCTTTCAGGGTGTTGACACTGAAGCTTTCTTT,CASSFQGVDTEAFF
TRBD2,15,TRBV5-1,-,TRBJ2-3,TGCGCCAGCAGCTCGACTAGCGGGGCCTCAGATACGCAGTATTTT,CASSSTSGASDTQYF
TRBD2,13,TRBV7-7,-,TRBJ2-1,TGTGCCAGCAGCTTTAGCGGGGAGGGGGAGCAGTTCTTC,CASSFSGEGEQFF
TRBD1,14,TRBV18,-,TRBJ2-7,TGTGCCAGCTTCGGTGGGACAGGGGGCCACGAGCAGTACTTC,CASFGGTGGHEQYF
-,15,TRBV4-2,-,TRBJ2-3,TGTGCCAGCAGCCATTCGGAGACCCACACAGATACGCAGTATTTT,CASSHSETHTDTQYF
TRBD2,19,TRBV7-9,-,TRBJ2-5,TGTGCCAGCAACCCGGCGGGACTAGCGGGGGGCAAGTACCAAGAGACCCAGTACTTC,CASNPAGLAGGKYQETQYF
TRBD2,18,TRBV5-6,-,TRBJ2-7,TGTGCCAGCAGCAACCCGGGACTAGCGGGGGCAAGCTCCTACGAGCAGTACTTC,CASSNPGLAGASSYEQYF
-,12,TRBV6-5,-,TRBJ2-5,TGTGCCAGCAGCCAGGGTGGGGAGACCCAGTACTTC,CASSQGGETQYF
-,14,TRBV30,-,TRBJ1-1,TGTGCCTGGGGGGCAGATTGGGGGAACACTGAAGCTTTCTTT,CAWGADWGNTEAFF
-,14,TRBV11-2,-,TRBJ2-5,TGTGCCAGCAGCTTAGGGGACACGTGGGAGACCCAGTACTTC,CASSLGDTWETQYF
TRBD1,14,TRBV29-1,-,TRBJ1-2,TGCAGCGTTGTCTCCGACAGGGTTTCCTTTGGCTACACCTTC,CSVVSDRVSFGYTF
-,16,TRBV5-1,-,TRBJ2-1,TGCGCCAGCAGCTCAAGCGGGTCTAGCTTATACAATGAGCAGTTCTTC,CASSSSGSSLYNEQFF
TRBD1,16,TRBV7-2,-,TRBJ1-2,TGTGCCAGCAGCTTACATGGGACAGACCTTAACTATGGCTACACCTTC,CASSLHGTDLNYGYTF
-,14,TRBV7-2,-,TRBJ1-5,TGTGCCAGCAGCTTAGCGCTAGCGGGGCAGCCCCAGCATTTT,CASSLALAGQPQHF
TRBD1,16,TRBV7-2,-,TRBJ2-3,TGTGCCAGCAGCGGACAGGTTTTGGGTGGCACAGATACGCAGTATTTT,CASSGQVLGGTDTQYF
-,15,TRBV5-1,-,TRBJ1-1,TGCGCCAGCAGCTTGGGGGTGAGCGCGGACACTGAAGCTTTCTTT,CASSLGVSADTEAFF
TRBD2,14,TRBV27,-,TRBJ2-7,TGTGCCAGCCGCTCGCGGGGGGATCTTTACGAGCAGTACTTC,CASRSRGDLYEQYF
TRBD1,17,TRBV10-1,-,TRBJ1-2,TGCGCCAGCAGTGACGGGACAGGGACCTCAACGAACTATGGCTACACCTTC,CASSDGTGTSTNYGYTF
TRBD1,13,TRBV29-1,once,TRBJ2-1,TGCAGCGGGGACAGGGGACCCTACAATGAGCAGTTCTTC,CSGDRGPYNEQFF
TRBD2,15,TRBV14,few,TRBJ2-6,TGTGCCCCTTCTAGCGGGAGTTCCGGGGCCAACGTCCTGACTTTC,CAPSSGSSGANVLTF
TRBD1,14,TRBV9,-,TRBJ1-2,TGTGCCAGCAGCGTAGGGGACAGTAATTATGGCTACACCTTC,CASSVGDSNYGYTF
-,12,TRBV11-2,-,TRBJ2-1,TGTGCCAGCAGCCGGGGGAGAGAGGATGGGTTCTTC,CASSRGREDGFF
-,9,TRBV19,-,TRBJ1-1,TGTGCCAGTAGTTTAGAAGCTTTCTTT,CASSLEAFF
-,12,TRBV7-2,-,TRBJ2-7,TGTGCCAGCAGCCCGTCGGCCTACGAGCAGTACTTC,CASSPSAYEQYF
TRBD1,14,TRBV6-4,-,TRBJ2-2,TGTGCCAGCCGTCCAGGGGGTAATACCGGGGAGCTGTTTTTT,CASRPGGNTGELFF
TRBD1,12,TRBV5-1,-,TRBJ2-7,TGCGCCAGCAGGAACAGGGGAGACGAGCAGTACTTC,CASRNRGDEQYF
-,13,TRBV25-1,-,TRBJ1-2,TGTGCCAGCACCCCTAACCTAAACTATGGCTACACCTTC,CASTPNLNYGYTF
TRBD2,15,TRBV6-1,-,TRBJ2-3,TGTGCCAGCAGTGAAGTAGCGGGGGAAGCAGATACGCAGTATTTT,CASSEVAGEADTQYF
TRBD2,16,TRBV7-9,-,TRBJ2-1,TGTGCCAGCAGCTTGGCTAGCGGGAGCTCCTACAATGAGCAGTTCTTC,CASSLASGSSYNEQFF
-,15,TRBV6-4,-,TRBJ1-1,TGTGCCAGCAGTGACTCTGGCAGGGGTGAATCTGAAGCTTTCTTT,CASSDSGRGESEAFF
TRBD2,13,TRBV4-2,-,TRBJ2-7,TGTGCCAGCAGGGACTCGGGGGAGGGCGAGCAGTACTTC,CASRDSGEGEQYF
-,14,TRBV25-1,-,TRBJ2-1,TGTGCCAGCGCGGACAAAGGGACCTACAATGAGCAGTTCTTC,CASADKGTYNEQFF
-,16,TRBV11-2,-,TRBJ2-1,TGTGCCAGCAGAGAAGACCCTCCGTACAGCTACAATGAGCAGTTCTTC,CASREDPPYSYNEQFF
TRBD2,14,TRBV5-1,-,TRBJ2-1,TGCGCCAGCAGCTTGGGCGGGAGGGCGGCTGAGCAGTTCTTC,CASSLGGRAAEQFF
-,12,TRBV30,-,TRBJ1-4,TGTGCCTGGGCAGGGGCCGGGGAAAAACTGTTTTTT,CAWAGAGEKLFF
-,16,TRBV10-3,-,TRBJ1-5,TGTGCCATCAGTGAGTCAAGGAGGGGTAGCAATCAGCCCCAGCATTTT,CAISESRRGSNQPQHF
-,12,TRBV27,-,TRBJ1-1,TGTGCCAGCAGAAGGGAGAGCACTGAAGCTTTCTTT,CASRRESTEAFF
-,15,TRBV7-9,-,TRBJ2-7,TGTGCCAGCAGCTTTGGGGCCCACGGAGCCTACGAGCAGTACTTC,CASSFGAHGAYEQYF
-,13,TRBV19,-,TRBJ1-1,TGTGCCAGTAACCCGAGACAGAGCACTGAAGCTTTCTTT,CASNPRQSTEAFF
TRBD2,13,TRBV19,once,TRBJ2-1,TGTGCCAGTAGTGGACTAGCGGGAACTGAGCAGTTCTTC,CASSGLAGTEQFF
-,12,TRBV30,-,TRBJ2-5,TGTGCCTGGAGTCAGGGGCAAGAGACCCAGTACTTC,CAWSQGQETQYF
-,15,TRBV11-1,-,TRBJ2-4,TGTGCCAGCAGCTTAATAAACCCAGGGTCTAGCATTCAGTACTTC,CASSLINPGSSIQYF
-,17,TRBV15,-,TRBJ1-3,TGTGCCACCAGCAGAGACTCCGGGGAGGGCCCTGGAAACACCATATATTTT,CATSRDSGEGPGNTIYF
-,13,TRBV2,-,TRBJ2-1,TGTGCCAGCGACATGATATCCTACAATGAGCAGTTCTTC,CASDMISYNEQFF
-,15,TRBV29-1,-,TRBJ1-2,TGCAGCGTTGTAAAGGGTGACAAAGGGGCTAGAGGCTACACCTTC,CSVVKGDKGARGYTF